Listed below are T cell receptor beta chains from one sample, sequenced in a study of T cells in Graves' hyperthyroidism and ophthalmopathy. TCRdb fed the multiplex PCR reads into MiXCR, producing one record per CDR3 protein. The repertoire has approximately 380,000 distinct CDR3 sequences, roughly 18% of them found once; the top ten carry around two fifths. Sequencing input: blood. The origin of the receptors is a man between 18 and 35 years old with Graves' ophthalmopathy. Both conserved end residues are part of each CDR3. D genes are given only for firm matches. Some rows have no size entry. The others give once, few or many, or a class for an expanded clone.

d_call,j_call,clone_size,v_call,cdr3_nt,cdr3_aa
TRBD2,TRBJ2-3,many,TRBV20-1,TGCAGTGCTAGAGGGACTAGCGAGAGCACAGATACGCAGTATTTT,CSARGTSESTDTQYF
TRBD1,TRBJ2-1,many,TRBV7-9,TGTGCCAGCACCCCACCCGGACAGGAGGCCAACAATGAGCAGTTCTTC,CASTPPGQEANNEQFF
-,TRBJ2-6,few,TRBV3-1,TGTGCCAGCAGCCAAGATTTTGGGTCTGGGGCCAACGTCCTGACTTTC,CASSQDFGSGANVLTF
TRBD1,TRBJ2-7,-,TRBV20-1,TGCAGTGCTAGAGATCGGGCAGGGGGCTCTGGCGAGCAGTACTTC,CSARDRAGGSGEQYF
TRBD1,TRBJ1-4,many,TRBV4-1,TGCGCCAGCAGCCCACGACAGGGACCAACTAATGAAAAACTGTTTTTT,CASSPRQGPTNEKLFF
TRBD2,TRBJ2-1,-,TRBV7-9,TGTGCCAGCAGCACTAACGCCGGGACTAGCGGACTTAGCTCCTACAATGAGCAGTTCTTC,CASSTNAGTSGLSSYNEQFF
-,TRBJ2-2,-,TRBV27,TGTGCCAGCTATCCCCGTTCATGGGAAACCGGGGAGCTGTTTTTT,CASYPRSWETGELFF
TRBD2,TRBJ2-3,few,TRBV20-1,TGCAGTGCTTTCCCGCGGGGGACTAGCACAGATACGCAGTATTTT,CSAFPRGTSTDTQYF
-,TRBJ2-5,many,TRBV18,TGTGCCAGCTCGCCGCTGGGAGGCGAGACCCAGTACTTC,CASSPLGGETQYF
-,TRBJ2-7,many,TRBV12-3/TRBV12-4,TGTGCCAGCAGTTTGACGTCAGCCTTCCACGAGCAGTACTTC,CASSLTSAFHEQYF
-,TRBJ2-6,-,TRBV5-1,TGCGCCAGCAGCCCGGAGGTACTAGTTGCTGGGGCCAACGTCCTGACTTTC,CASSPEVLVAGANVLTF
-,TRBJ2-3,few,TRBV12-3/TRBV12-4,TGTGCCACCCGACGGACAGATACGCAGTATTTT,CATRRTDTQYF
-,TRBJ1-2,-,TRBV27,TGTGCCAGCAGTTTAAGTTTCGCGGGATACGGCTACACCTTC,CASSLSFAGYGYTF
TRBD2,TRBJ2-7,many,TRBV2,TGTGCCAGCAGTGCTGGGCAGGGAGGGACCTACGAGCAGTACTTC,CASSAGQGGTYEQYF